These 10 T cell receptor beta chains originate from one sample sequenced in a study of CD8 T cells in Susac syndrome. Reverse transcription of roughly 0.45 to 1 ug RNA used random hexamers. TCRdb reprocessed the immunoSEQ multiplex PCR reads via MiXCR and lists one record per CDR3 protein. The sample shows almost 450,000 distinct CDR3 sequences, around 85% of them seen only once. The sample consisted of CD8+ T cells from PBMCs. These receptors came from a human donor with multiple sclerosis.

The V call is TRBV25-1, the J call TRBJ2-1; D may be TRBD1 or TRBD2 (7 bases each). The germline V gene has CDR1 MGHDK and CDR2 SYGVNS. The CDR3 covers 15 residues. Deletions cut 2 bases from V and 5 bases from J, with 13 bases between. CDR3 DNA sequence: TGTGCCAGCAGTGAACAGGGGGGGATACACAATGAGCAGTTCTTC. The encoded protein is CASSEQGGIHNEQFF.

J is TRBJ2-1 and V is TRBV5-4, with 9 bases aligning to TRBD2. The trim removed 10 bases at V and 6 bases at J, leaving 8 bases unmatched. The CDR3 is made up of 13 amino acids. Per germline, CDR1 SGHNT and CDR2 YYREEE (reference sequence). The CDR3, as DNA: TGTGCCTACCTTAGCGGGGGATTCAATGAGCAGTTCTTC. Translated: CAYLSGGFNEQFF.

The genes are TRBV27 and TRBJ2-7; maybe TRBD2 (5 bases). The CDR3 is 15 residues long. Germline loops: CDR1 MNHEY, CDR2 SMNVEV (reference sequence). V dropped 7 bases and J dropped 2 bases, with 18 bases sitting between them. The CDR3 DNA is TGTGCCAGCAACCTGAGGGCAGGCGGTCCCTACGAGCAGTACTTC. It encodes CASNLRAGGPYEQYF.

This sequence joins TRBV5-6 and TRBJ2-1, with TRBD1 matching 9 bases. The CDR3 runs 14 residues. With 0 bases clipped from V and 8 bases from J, the junction kept 3 bases outside the gene matches. Germline CDR1 and CDR2: SGHDT and YYEEEE. CDR3 nucleotide sequence: TGTGCCAGCAGCTTGGTCCGGACAGGGGATGAGCAGTTCTTC. Its translation: CASSLVRTGDEQFF.

V is TRBV29-1 and J is TRBJ2-2; unclear D gene. Germline CDR1 and CDR2: SQVTM and ANQGSEA. Trimming cost V 3 bases and J 6 bases, with 5 bases left between them. The CDR3 has 11 amino acids. Here the CDR3 reads CSVDDSGELFF. Written as DNA, the CDR3 is TGCAGCGTTGATGATTCCGGGGAGCTGTTTTTT.

The chain links TRBV5-8 to TRBJ1-4, with TRBD1 identical over 9 bases. J gave up 7 bases and V 5 bases, and 6 bases lay outside the gene matches. The V gene's germline CDR1 is SGHTS and CDR2 YDEGEE. This CDR3 is 14 amino acids long. The CDR3 sequence is CASSSTGGLEKLFF. The CDR3 DNA sequence: TGTGCCAGCAGTTCGACAGGGGGACTTGAAAAACTGTTTTTT.

This chain uses TRBV6-5 with TRBJ1-5; D remains ambiguous. Germline CDR1 is MNHEY and CDR2 is SVGAGI. The CDR3 contains 16 residues. Trimming cost V 0 bases and J 4 bases, with 13 bases left between them. The CDR3 loop is CASSYSSGVGNQPQHF. The CDR3 DNA reads as TGTGCCAGCAGTTACTCTTCCGGGGTTGGGAATCAGCCCCAGCATTTT.

The chain has TRBV7-9 and TRBJ2-2; D is uncertain. Trimming removed 1 base at V and 3 bases at J, with 6 bases between. The CDR3 totals 14 residues. Germline CDR1 is SEHNR and CDR2 is FQNEAQ (reference sequence). Written as DNA, the CDR3 is TGTGCCAGCAGCTTAGAGTTGGACACCGGGGAGCTGTTTTTT. This sequence encodes CASSLELDTGELFF.

The chain employs TRBV2 and TRBJ2-3; perhaps TRBD2 as D (6 bases). The germline V gene has CDR1 SNHLY and CDR2 FYNNEI. This CDR3 has 15 amino acids. Trimming took off 2 bases at V and 3 bases at J, with 12 bases between the two ends. The CDR3, as DNA: TGTGCCAGCAGTGAAACGGGAGATGCGACAGATACGCAGTATTTT. Translating it yields CASSETGDATDTQYF. The full variable domain, with the rest looked up from reference TRBV2 and TRBJ2-3, is EPEVTQTPSHQVTQMGQEVILRCVPISNHLYFYWYRQILGQKVEFLVSFYNNEISEKSEIFDDQFSVERPDGSNFTLKIRSTKLEDSAMYFCASSETGDATDTQYFGPGTRLTVL.

This chain joins TRBV5-5 and TRBJ1-5; D unclear. Trimming took 5 bases from V and 0 from J, leaving 12 bases between them. The CDR3 has 15 residues. CDR1 SGHKS and CDR2 YYEKEE come from the germline V gene (reference sequence). CDR3 nucleotides: TGTGCCAGCAGTGAGTCCATCAATAGCAATCAGCCCCAGCATTTT. The encoded protein is CASSESINSNQPQHF.